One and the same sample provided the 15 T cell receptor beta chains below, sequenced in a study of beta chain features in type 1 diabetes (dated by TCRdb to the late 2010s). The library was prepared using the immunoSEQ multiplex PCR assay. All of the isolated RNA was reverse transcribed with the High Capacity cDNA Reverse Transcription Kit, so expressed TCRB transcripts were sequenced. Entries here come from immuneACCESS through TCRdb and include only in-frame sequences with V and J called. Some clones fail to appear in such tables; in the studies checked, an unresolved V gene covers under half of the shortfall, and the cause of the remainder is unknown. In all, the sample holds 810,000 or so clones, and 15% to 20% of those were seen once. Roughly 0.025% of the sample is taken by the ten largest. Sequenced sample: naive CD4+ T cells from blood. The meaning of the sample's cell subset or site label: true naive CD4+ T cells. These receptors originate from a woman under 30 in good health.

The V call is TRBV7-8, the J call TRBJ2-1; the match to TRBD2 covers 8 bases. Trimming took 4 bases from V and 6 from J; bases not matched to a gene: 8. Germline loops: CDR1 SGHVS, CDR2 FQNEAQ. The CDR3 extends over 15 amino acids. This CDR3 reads CASSSLAGVPNEQFF. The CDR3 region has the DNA TGTGCCAGCAGCTCCCTAGCGGGTGTCCCCAATGAGCAGTTCTTC. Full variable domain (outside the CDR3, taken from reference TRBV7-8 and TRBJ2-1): GAGVSQSPRYKVAKRGQDVALRCDPISGHVSLFWYQQALGQGPEFLTYFQNEAQLDKSGLPSDRFFAERPEGSVSTLKIQRTQQEDSAVYLCASSSLAGVPNEQFFGPGTRLTVL.

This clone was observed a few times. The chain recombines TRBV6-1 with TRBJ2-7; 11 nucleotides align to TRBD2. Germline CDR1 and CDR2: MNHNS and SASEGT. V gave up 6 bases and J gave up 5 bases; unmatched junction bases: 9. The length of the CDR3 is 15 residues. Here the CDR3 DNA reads TGTGCCAGCAGGCTAGCGGGAGGCAGAGTCCACGAGCAGTACTTC. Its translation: CASRLAGGRVHEQYF.

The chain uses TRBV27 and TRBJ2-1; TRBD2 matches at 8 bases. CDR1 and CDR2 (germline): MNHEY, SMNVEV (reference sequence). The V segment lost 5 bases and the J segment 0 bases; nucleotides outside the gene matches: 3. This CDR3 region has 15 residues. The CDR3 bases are TGTGCCAGCAGTGAGACTAGCGCCTCCTACAATGAGCAGTTCTTC. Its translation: CASSETSASYNEQFF.

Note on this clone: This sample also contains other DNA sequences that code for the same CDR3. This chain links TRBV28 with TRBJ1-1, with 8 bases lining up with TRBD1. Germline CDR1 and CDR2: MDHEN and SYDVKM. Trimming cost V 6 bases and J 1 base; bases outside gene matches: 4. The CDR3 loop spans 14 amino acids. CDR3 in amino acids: CASSLGQGNTEAFF. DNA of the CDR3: TGTGCCAGCAGCCTAGGACAGGGGAACACTGAAGCTTTCTTT.

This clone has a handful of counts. CDR3 bases: TGCGCCAGCAGTCAATCATCTTGCCAGAGAAACTATGGCTACACCTTC. It codes for CASSQSSCQRNYGYTF. This sequence joins TRBV23-1 and TRBJ1-2; D is ambiguous. TRBV23-1 falls under the ORF class, with uncertain function. The CDR3 consists of 16 residues. With 0 bases removed from V and 2 bases from J, the gap between germline ends came to 13 bases.

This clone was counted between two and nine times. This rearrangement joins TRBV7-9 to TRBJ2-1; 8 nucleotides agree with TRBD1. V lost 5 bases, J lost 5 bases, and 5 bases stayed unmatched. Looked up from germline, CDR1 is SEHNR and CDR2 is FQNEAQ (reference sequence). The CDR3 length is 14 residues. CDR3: CASSRMGQDNEQFF. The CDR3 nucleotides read TGTGCCAGCAGCCGTATGGGACAGGACAATGAGCAGTTCTTC. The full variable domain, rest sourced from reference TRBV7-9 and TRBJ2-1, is DTGVSQNPRHKITKRGQNVTFRCDPISEHNRLYWYRQTLGQGPEFLTYFQNEAQLEKSRLLSDRFSAERPKGSFSTLEIQRTEQGDSAMYLCASSRMGQDNEQFFGPGTRLTVL.

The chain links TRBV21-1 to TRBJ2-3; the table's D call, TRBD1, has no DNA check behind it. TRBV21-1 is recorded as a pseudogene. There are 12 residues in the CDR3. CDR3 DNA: TGTGCCAGCAGCAAAGTAAGGGGTACGCAGTATTTT. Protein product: CASSKVRGTQYF.

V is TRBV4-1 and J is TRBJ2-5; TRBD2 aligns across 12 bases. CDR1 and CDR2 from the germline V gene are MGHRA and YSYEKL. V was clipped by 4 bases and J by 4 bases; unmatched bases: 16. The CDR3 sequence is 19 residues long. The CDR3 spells CASSPSRGLAGGLRETQYF. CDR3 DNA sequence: TGCGCCAGCAGCCCCTCGCGGGGGCTAGCGGGAGGGCTGAGAGAGACCCAGTACTTC.

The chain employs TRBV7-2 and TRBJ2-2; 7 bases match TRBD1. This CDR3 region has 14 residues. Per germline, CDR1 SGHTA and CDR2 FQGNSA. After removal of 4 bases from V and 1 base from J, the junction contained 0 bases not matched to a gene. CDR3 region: CASSWTGNTGELFF. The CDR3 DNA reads TGTGCCAGCAGCTGGACAGGGAACACCGGGGAGCTGTTTTTT.

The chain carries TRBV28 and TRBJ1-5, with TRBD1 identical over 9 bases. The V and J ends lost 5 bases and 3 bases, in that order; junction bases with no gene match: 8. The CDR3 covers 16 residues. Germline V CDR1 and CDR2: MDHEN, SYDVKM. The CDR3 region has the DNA TGTGCCAGCAGTACCGACGGACAGGGGTACAATCAGCCCCAGCATTTT. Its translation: CASSTDGQGYNQPQHF.

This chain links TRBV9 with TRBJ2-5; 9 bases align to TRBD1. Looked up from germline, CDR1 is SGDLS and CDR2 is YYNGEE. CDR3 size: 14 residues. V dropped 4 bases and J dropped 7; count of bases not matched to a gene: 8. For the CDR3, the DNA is TGTGCCAGCAGCTTACAGGGGGCCAGCGGGACCCAGTACTTC. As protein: CASSLQGASGTQYF.

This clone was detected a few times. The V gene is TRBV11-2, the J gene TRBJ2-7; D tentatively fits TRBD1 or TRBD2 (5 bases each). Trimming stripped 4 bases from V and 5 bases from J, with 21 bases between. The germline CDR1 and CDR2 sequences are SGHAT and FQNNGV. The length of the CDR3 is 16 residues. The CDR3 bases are TGTGCCAGCAGCTCATTCGTGGGGGACGGCAGAAACGAGCAGTACTTC. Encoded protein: CASSSFVGDGRNEQYF.

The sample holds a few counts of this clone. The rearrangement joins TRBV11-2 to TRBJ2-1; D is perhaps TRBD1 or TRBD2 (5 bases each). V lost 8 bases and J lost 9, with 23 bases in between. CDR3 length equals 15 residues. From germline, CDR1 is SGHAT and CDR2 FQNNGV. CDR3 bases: TGTGCCAGCGGCTCCCTTATGGGACCTGTGGGTGAGCAGTTCTTC. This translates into CASGSLMGPVGEQFF.

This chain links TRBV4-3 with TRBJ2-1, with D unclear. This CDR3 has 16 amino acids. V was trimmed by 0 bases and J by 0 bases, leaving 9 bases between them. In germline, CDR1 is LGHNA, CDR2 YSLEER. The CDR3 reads CASSQDPPSSYNEQFF. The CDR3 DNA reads TGCGCCAGCAGCCAAGACCCCCCCAGCTCCTACAATGAGCAGTTCTTC.

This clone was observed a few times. In DNA form, the CDR3 reads TGTGCCAGCACCCTGTACAGGAGTATCCTCTCAGATACGCAGTATTTT. Amino acid sequence: CASTLYRSILSDTQYF. This rearrangement joins TRBV28 to TRBJ2-3, with D perhaps matching TRBD1 (5 bases). Germline V gene data show CDR1 as MDHEN and CDR2 as SYDVKM. The CDR3 is made up of 16 amino acids. V lost 7 bases and J 4 bases, leaving 21 bases between the germline ends.